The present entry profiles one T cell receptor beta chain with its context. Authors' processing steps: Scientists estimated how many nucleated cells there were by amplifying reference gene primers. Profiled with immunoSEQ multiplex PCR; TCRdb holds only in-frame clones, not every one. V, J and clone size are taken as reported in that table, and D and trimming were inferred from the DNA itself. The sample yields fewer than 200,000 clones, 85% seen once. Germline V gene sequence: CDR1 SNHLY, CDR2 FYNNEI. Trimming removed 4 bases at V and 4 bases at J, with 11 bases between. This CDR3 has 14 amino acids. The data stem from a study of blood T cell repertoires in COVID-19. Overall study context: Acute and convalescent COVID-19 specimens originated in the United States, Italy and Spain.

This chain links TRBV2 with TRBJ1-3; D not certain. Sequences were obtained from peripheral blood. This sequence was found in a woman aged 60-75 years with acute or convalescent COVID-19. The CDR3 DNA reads TGTGCCAGCAGTGGGTCGACTTCAGGAAACACCATATATTTT. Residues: CASSGSTSGNTIYF.